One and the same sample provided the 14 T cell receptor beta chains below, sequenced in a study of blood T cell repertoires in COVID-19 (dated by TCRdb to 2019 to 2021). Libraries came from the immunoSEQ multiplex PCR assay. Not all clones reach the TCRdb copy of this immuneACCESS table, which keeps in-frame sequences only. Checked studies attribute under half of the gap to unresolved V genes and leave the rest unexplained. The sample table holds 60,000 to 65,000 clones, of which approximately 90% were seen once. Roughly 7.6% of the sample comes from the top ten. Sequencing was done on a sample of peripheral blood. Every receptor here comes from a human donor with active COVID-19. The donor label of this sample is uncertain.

The CDR3 loop is CASSLPEKDYGYTF. CDR3 in DNA: TGTGCCAGCAGTTTACCGGAGAAGGACTATGGCTACACCTTC. This chain connects TRBV28 to TRBJ1-2, with D unclear. The germline V and J ends were trimmed by 2 bases and 3 bases, with 10 bases remaining between them. Germline CDR1 MDHEN, CDR2 SYDVKM. This CDR3 spans 14 amino acids.

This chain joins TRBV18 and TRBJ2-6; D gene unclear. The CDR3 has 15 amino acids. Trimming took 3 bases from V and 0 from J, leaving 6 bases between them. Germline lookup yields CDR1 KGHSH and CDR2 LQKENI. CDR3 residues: CASSPSISGANVLTF. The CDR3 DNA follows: TGTGCCAGCTCACCTTCAATCTCTGGGGCCAACGTCCTGACTTTC.

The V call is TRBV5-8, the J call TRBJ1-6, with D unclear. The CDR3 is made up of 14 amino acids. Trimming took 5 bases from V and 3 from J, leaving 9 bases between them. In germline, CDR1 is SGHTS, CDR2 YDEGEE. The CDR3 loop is CASSIRLYNSPLHF. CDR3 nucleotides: TGTGCCAGCAGTATTCGACTCTATAATTCACCCCTCCACTTT. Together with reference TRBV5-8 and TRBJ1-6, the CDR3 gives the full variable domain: EAGVTQSPTHLIKTRGQQATLRCSPISGHTSVYWYQQALGLGLQFLLWYDEGEERNRGNFPPRFSGRQFPNYSSELNVNALELEDSALYLCASSIRLYNSPLHFGNGTRLTVT.

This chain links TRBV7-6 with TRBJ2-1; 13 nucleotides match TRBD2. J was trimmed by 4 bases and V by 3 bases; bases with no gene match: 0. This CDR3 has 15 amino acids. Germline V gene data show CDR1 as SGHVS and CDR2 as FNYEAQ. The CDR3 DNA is TGTGCCAGCAGCTTGGGACTAGCGGGGTACAATGAGCAGTTCTTC. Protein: CASSLGLAGYNEQFF. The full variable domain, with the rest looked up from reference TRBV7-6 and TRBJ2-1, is GAGVSQSPRYKVTKRGQDVALRCDPISGHVSLYWYRQALGQGPEFLTYFNYEAQQDKSGLPNDRFSAERPEGSISTLTIQRTEQRDSAMYRCASSLGLAGYNEQFFGPGTRLTVL.

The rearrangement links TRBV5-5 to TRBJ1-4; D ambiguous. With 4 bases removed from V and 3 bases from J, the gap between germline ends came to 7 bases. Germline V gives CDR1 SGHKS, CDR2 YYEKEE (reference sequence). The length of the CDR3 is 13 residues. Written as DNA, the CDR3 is TGTGCCAGCAGCCTCGGTGCTAATGAAAAACTGTTTTTT. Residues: CASSLGANEKLFF.

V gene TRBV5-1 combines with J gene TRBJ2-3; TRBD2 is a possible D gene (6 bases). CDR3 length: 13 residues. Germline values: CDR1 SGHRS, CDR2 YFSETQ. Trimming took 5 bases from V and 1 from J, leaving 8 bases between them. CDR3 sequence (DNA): TGCGCCAGCAGACCTAGCGGCACAGATACGCAGTATTTT. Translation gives CASRPSGTDTQYF.

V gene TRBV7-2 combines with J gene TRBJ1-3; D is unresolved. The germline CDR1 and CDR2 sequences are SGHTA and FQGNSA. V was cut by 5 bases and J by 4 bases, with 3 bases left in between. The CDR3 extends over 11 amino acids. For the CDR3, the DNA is TGTGCCAGCAGCCCGGGAAACACCATATATTTT. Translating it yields CASSPGNTIYF.

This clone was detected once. The CDR3 DNA follows: TGTGCCACCAGCAGAGACGGGACTAGCGGGAGGCATGAGCAGTTCTTC. Its translation is CATSRDGTSGRHEQFF. The rearrangement links TRBV15 to TRBJ2-1; 15 positions match TRBD2. CDR1 and CDR2 (germline): LNHNV, YYDKDF (reference sequence). V lost 0 bases, J lost 8 bases, and 2 bases stayed unmatched. This CDR3 region has 16 residues.

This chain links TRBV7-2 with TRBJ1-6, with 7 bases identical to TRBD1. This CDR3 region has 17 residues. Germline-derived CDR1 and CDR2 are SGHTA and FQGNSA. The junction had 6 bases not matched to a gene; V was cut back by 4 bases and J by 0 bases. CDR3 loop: CASSSQGQSSYNSPLHF. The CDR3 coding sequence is TGTGCCAGCAGCTCCCAGGGACAGAGCTCCTATAATTCACCCCTCCACTTT.

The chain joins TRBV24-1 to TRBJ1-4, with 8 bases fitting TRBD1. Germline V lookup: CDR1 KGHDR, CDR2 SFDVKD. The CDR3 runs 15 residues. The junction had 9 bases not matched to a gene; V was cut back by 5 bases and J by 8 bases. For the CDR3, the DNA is TGTGCCACCAGTGGCCCGACAGGGGTACAGGAAAAACTGTTTTTT. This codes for CATSGPTGVQEKLFF.

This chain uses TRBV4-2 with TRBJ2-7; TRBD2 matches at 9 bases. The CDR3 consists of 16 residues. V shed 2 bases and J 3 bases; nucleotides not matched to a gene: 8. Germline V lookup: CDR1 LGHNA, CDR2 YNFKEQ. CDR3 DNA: TGTGCCAGCAGCCAATCTTCCGGGACTAGCTACTACGAGCAGTACTTC. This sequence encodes CASSQSSGTSYYEQYF.

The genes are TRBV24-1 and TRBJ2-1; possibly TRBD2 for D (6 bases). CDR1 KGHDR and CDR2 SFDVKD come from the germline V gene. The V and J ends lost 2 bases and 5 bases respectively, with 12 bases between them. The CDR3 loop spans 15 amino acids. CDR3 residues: CATSDYPGVNNEQFF. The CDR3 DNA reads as TGTGCCACCAGTGATTATCCGGGGGTAAACAATGAGCAGTTCTTC.

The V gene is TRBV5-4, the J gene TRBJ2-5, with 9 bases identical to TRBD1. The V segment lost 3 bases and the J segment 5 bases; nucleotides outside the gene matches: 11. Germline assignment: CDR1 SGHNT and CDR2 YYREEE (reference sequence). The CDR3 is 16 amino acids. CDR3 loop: CASSSKKQGATETQYF. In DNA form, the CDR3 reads TGTGCCAGCAGCTCGAAGAAACAGGGGGCGACGGAGACCCAGTACTTC.

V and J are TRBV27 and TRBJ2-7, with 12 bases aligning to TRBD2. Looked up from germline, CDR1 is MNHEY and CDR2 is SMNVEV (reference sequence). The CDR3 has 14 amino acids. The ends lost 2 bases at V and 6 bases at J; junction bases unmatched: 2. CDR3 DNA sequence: TGTGCCAGCAGTTTAACTAGCGGGGGGTTCGAGCAGTACTTC. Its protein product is CASSLTSGGFEQYF.